The 18 T cell receptor beta chains listed next were all sequenced from one sample in a study of CD39 and CD103 CD8 tumor-infiltrating T cells. Sequencing was performed with immunoSEQ multiplex PCR; in TCRdb, only in-frame clones are kept and a portion is missing. This sample has 15,000 or so clones, with 80% to 95% found just once. The sample comprised CD8+ T cells sorted from blood. Documented subset: total memory CD8 T cells (CD45RA-CCR7+/-) from blood or uninvolved lymph node. These receptors all come from a human donor with head and neck squamous cell carcinoma.

The chain has TRBV30 and TRBJ1-2, with D tentatively TRBD1 (5 bases). This CDR3 has 13 residues. V was cut by 0 bases and J by 4 bases, with 9 bases left in between. Germline lookup yields CDR1 GTSNPN and CDR2 SVGIG (reference sequence). CDR3 sequence reads: CAWSVTGTYGYTF. DNA for the CDR3: TGTGCCTGGAGTGTCACGGGGACCTATGGCTACACCTTC.

The CDR3 DNA follows: TGCGCCAGCAGCCAGGGCCCCGTGAGCACAGATACGCAGTATTTT. This codes for CASSQGPVSTDTQYF. The chain has TRBV4-1 and TRBJ2-3; D ambiguous. This CDR3 has 15 amino acids. CDR1 and CDR2 (germline): MGHRA, YSYEKL. The V gene lost 3 bases and the J gene lost 0 bases, with 10 bases spanning the gap.

V gene TRBV7-9 combines with J gene TRBJ1-2; no reliable D call. The CDR3 length is 15 residues. The V and J ends lost 4 bases and 3 bases respectively, with 15 bases between them. The V gene's germline CDR1 is SEHNR and CDR2 FQNEAQ (reference sequence). CDR3 DNA sequence: TGTGCCAGCAGCTATAAACGGGAACTTTACTATGGCTACACCTTC. Amino acid sequence: CASSYKRELYYGYTF.

V gene TRBV5-6 combines with J gene TRBJ2-2, with 7 bases identical to TRBD1. This CDR3 spans 15 amino acids. From germline, CDR1 is SGHDT and CDR2 YYEEEE. After removal of 2 bases from V and 6 bases from J, the junction contained 7 bases not matched to a gene. CDR3 amino acids: CASSLADRVPGELFF. The CDR3 DNA follows: TGTGCCAGCAGCTTAGCCGACAGGGTACCCGGGGAGCTGTTTTTT.

The V and J genes are TRBV12-5 and TRBJ2-3; D is perhaps TRBD2 (5 bases). The CDR3 contains 14 residues. Per the germline V gene, CDR1 is LGHNT and CDR2 is FRNRAP. V was cut by 7 bases and J by 1 base, with 12 bases left in between. The CDR3 here is CASAPGFGTDTQYF. The CDR3 DNA follows: TGTGCTAGTGCGCCGGGGTTCGGCACAGATACGCAGTATTTT.

The rearrangement joins TRBV5-4 to TRBJ2-5; TRBD2 agrees at 8 bases. CDR3 length: 15 residues. From germline, CDR1 is SGHNT and CDR2 YYREEE (reference sequence). The J segment lost 5 bases and the V segment lost 6 bases, leaving 12 bases of the junction unmatched. The CDR3 DNA sequence: TGTGCCAGCATGGTGACCGGGGGGGCCTGGGAGACCCAGTACTTC. Amino acids: CASMVTGGAWETQYF.

The chain employs TRBV28 and TRBJ2-4, with 14 bases lining up with TRBD2. This CDR3 has 15 amino acids. Trimming removed 6 bases from V and 5 bases from J; junction bases left unmatched: 3. Germline CDR1 and CDR2: MDHEN and SYDVKM. In nucleotides, the CDR3 is TGTGCCAGCAGCGAGGGACTAGCGGGGGAAAACATTCAGTACTTC. This sequence encodes CASSEGLAGENIQYF.

V usage is TRBV6-5 and J usage is TRBJ1-1; D is undetermined. V lost 2 bases and J 5 bases, leaving 3 bases between the germline ends. CDR1 is MNHEY and CDR2 is SVGAGI in the germline V gene. The CDR3 runs to 11 residues. This CDR3 reads CASSYLTEAFF. CDR3 DNA sequence: TGTGCCAGCAGTTACCTGACTGAAGCTTTCTTT.

This clone appeared a few times. The chain joins TRBV13 to TRBJ1-1; 7 bases line up with TRBD1. The CDR3 consists of 14 residues. Per germline, CDR1 PRHDT and CDR2 FYEKMQ (reference sequence). V lost 0 bases to trimming and J lost 5 bases; unmatched junction nucleotides: 3. CDR3 bases: TGTGCCAGCAGCTTAGGACAGGGGAGGACTGAAGCTTTCTTT. It encodes CASSLGQGRTEAFF.

This clone is a singleton in its sample. J is TRBJ2-2 and V is TRBV7-9; 8 bases agree with TRBD1. The length of the CDR3 is 15 residues. J gave up 7 bases and V 5 bases, and 9 bases lay outside the gene matches. Looked up from germline, CDR1 is SEHNR and CDR2 is FQNEAQ (reference sequence). CDR3: CASSPRTGQFGELFF. CDR3 sequence (DNA): TGTGCCAGCAGCCCCAGGACAGGGCAATTCGGGGAGCTGTTTTTT.

The chain is built from TRBV2 and TRBJ2-1; D unresolved. CDR3 length: 13 amino acids. Germline V gene sequence: CDR1 SNHLY, CDR2 FYNNEI. Trimming shortened V by 4 bases and J by 7 bases, and 11 bases separated the two germline ends. CDR3 DNA sequence: TGTGCCAGCAGTGTGAGCAATAGAAATGAGCAGTTCTTC. Translation gives CASSVSNRNEQFF.

The chain joins TRBV7-8 to TRBJ1-1; possible D gene TRBD1, 6 bases. The germline V and J ends were trimmed by 3 bases and 5 bases, with 10 bases remaining between them. The V gene's germline CDR1 is SGHVS and CDR2 FQNEAQ. The CDR3 covers 13 residues. The CDR3 DNA reads as TGTGCCAGCAGCTTGGGGGGCTTAACTGAAGCTTTCTTT. As protein: CASSLGGLTEAFF.

This clone was seen a single time. The chain is built from TRBV4-1 and TRBJ1-5; D possibly corresponds to TRBD1 (6 bases). This CDR3 is 21 amino acids long. CDR1 is MGHRA, CDR2 YSYEKL, per germline. The V end was cut by 2 bases, the J end by 0 bases, with 26 bases between. The CDR3: CASSQKGGLVPIDYSNQPQHF. In nucleotides, the CDR3 is TGCGCCAGCAGCCAAAAAGGGGGACTCGTTCCGATCGACTATAGCAATCAGCCCCAGCATTTT.

The V and J genes are TRBV9 and TRBJ1-1; unclear D gene. The germline V and J ends were trimmed by 0 bases and 1 base, with 4 bases remaining between them. Looked up from germline, CDR1 is SGDLS and CDR2 is YYNGEE. There are 13 residues in the CDR3. The CDR3 sequence: CASSVGSNTEAFF. The CDR3 DNA sequence: TGTGCCAGCAGCGTAGGTTCGAACACTGAAGCTTTCTTT.

The chain uses TRBV9 and TRBJ2-1, with TRBD1 identical over 10 bases. Per germline, CDR1 SGDLS and CDR2 YYNGEE. J was trimmed by 6 bases and V by 3 bases; bases with no gene match: 3. The CDR3 consists of 14 residues. The CDR3, as DNA: TGTGCCAGCAGCGACCGGGACAGGGGCAATGAGCAGTTCTTC. This gives the protein CASSDRDRGNEQFF.

This chain connects TRBV6-1 to TRBJ2-6; a weak D match, TRBD1 (6 bases). Germline V gene lookup returns CDR1 MNHNS and CDR2 SASEGT. V lost 1 base and J lost 2, with 6 bases in between. The CDR3 is made up of 15 amino acids. CDR3 coding DNA: TGTGCCAGCAGTGAAGGGACAGCTGGGGCCAACGTCCTGACTTTC. Translating gives CASSEGTAGANVLTF.

The V gene is TRBV19, the J gene TRBJ2-7; tentative D call: TRBD2 (5 bases). CDR1 is LNHDA, CDR2 SQIVND, per germline (reference sequence). With 0 bases removed from V and 6 bases from J, the gap between germline ends came to 15 bases. CDR3 length equals 15 residues. The CDR3 here is CASSIDGGGRSEQYF. DNA for the CDR3: TGTGCCAGTAGTATAGATGGCGGAGGACGCTCCGAGCAGTACTTC. Full variable domain (remainder filled in from reference TRBV19 and TRBJ2-7): DGGITQSPKYLFRKEGQNVTLSCEQNLNHDAMYWYRQDPGQGLRLIYYSQIVNDFQKGDIAEGYSVSREKKESFPLTVTSAQKNPTAFYLCASSIDGGGRSEQYFGPGTRLTVT.

A single count supports this clone. The V call is TRBV9, the J call TRBJ2-2; 9 nucleotides align to TRBD1. The junction had 6 bases not matched to a gene; V was cut back by 5 bases and J by 4 bases. Germline-derived CDR1 and CDR2 are SGDLS and YYNGEE. The CDR3 spans 15 residues. The CDR3 region is CASSVQGAGTGELFF. In DNA form, the CDR3 reads TGTGCCAGCAGTGTACAGGGGGCCGGCACCGGGGAGCTGTTTTTT.